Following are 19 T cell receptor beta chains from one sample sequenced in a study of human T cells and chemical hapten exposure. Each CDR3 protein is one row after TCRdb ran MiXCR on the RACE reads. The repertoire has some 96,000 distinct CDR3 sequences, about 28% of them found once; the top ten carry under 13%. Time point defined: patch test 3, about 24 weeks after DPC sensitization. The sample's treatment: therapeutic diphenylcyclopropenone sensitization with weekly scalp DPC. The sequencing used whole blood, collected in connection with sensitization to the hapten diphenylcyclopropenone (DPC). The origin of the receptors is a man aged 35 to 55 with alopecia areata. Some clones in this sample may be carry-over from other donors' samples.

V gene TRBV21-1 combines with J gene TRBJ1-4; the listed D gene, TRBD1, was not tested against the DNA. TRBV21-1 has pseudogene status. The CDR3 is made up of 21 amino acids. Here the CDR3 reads CASSSATGLGTQATTNEKLFF. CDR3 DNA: TGTGCCAGCAGCAGCGCAACAGGGCTAGGAACCCAGGCCACAACTAATGAAAAACTGTTTTTT.

The DNA for the CDR3 is TGCAGTGCTAGAGGGGGTACCAGCGGGAGAACCTACAATGAGCAGTTCTTC. Translation: CSARGGTSGRTYNEQFF. The chain couples TRBV20-1 to TRBJ2-1; TRBD2 aligns across 8 bases. Germline values: CDR1 DFQATT, CDR2 SNEGSKA (reference sequence). V shed 1 base, J shed 2 bases, and the junction held 10 bases outside the gene matches. The CDR3 runs to 17 residues.

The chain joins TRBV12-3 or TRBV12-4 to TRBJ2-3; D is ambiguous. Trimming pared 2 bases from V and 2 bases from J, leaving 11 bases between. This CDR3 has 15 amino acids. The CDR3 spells CASSLPTSPTDTQYF. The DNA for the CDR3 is TGTGCCAGCAGTTTACCTACCTCCCCCACAGATACGCAGTATTTT.

The CDR3 nucleotides are TGCAGTGTTCTGTTGACTAGCGGACCACTCTCCTCCTACGAGCAGTACTTC. Protein product: CSVLLTSGPLSSYEQYF. The chain recombines TRBV20-1 with TRBJ2-7; 9 bases map to TRBD2. Germline V gene lookup returns CDR1 DFQATT and CDR2 SNEGSKA (reference sequence). Losses at the gene ends were 7 bases for V and 0 bases for J; bases not matched to a gene: 16. The CDR3 extends over 17 amino acids.

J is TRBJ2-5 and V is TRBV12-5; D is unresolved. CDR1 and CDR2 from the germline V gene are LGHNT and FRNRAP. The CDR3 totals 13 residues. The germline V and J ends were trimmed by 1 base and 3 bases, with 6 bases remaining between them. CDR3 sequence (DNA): TGTGCTAGTGGTTTGGACGGAGAAGAGACCCAGTACTTC. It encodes CASGLDGEETQYF.

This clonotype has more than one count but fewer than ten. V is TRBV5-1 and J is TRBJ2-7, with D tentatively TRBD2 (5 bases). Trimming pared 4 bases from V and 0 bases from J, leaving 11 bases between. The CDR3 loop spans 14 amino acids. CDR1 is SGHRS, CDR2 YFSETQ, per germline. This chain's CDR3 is CASSTTGNSYEQYF. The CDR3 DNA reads TGCGCCAGCAGCACCACCGGGAACTCCTACGAGCAGTACTTC. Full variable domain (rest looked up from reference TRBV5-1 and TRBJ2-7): KAGVTQTPRYLIKTRGQQVTLSCSPISGHRSVSWYQQTPGQGLQFLFEYFSETQRNKGNFPGRFSGRQFSNSRSEMNVSTLELGDSALYLCASSTTGNSYEQYFGPGTRLTVT.

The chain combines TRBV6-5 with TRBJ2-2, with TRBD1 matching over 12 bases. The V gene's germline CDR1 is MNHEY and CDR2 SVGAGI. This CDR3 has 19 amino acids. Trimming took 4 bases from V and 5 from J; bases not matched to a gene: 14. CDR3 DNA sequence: TGTGCCAGCAGTTCCCCGGGAGGGACAGGGGGCGCGGTGACCGGGGAGCTGTTTTTT. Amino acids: CASSSPGGTGGAVTGELFF.

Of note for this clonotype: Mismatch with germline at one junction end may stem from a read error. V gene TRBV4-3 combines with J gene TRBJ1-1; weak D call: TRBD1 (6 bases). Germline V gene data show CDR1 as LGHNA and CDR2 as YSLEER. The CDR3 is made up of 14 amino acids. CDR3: CASGQDYRDSEAFF. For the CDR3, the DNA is TGCGCCAGCGGCCAAGATTACAGGGATTCTGAAGCTTTCTTT.

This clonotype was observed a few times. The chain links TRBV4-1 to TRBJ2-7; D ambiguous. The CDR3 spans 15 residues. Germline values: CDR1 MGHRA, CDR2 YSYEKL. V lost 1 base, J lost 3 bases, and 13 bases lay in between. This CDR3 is CASSQGIAQSYEQYF. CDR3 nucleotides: TGCGCCAGCAGCCAAGGGATCGCCCAAAGCTACGAGCAGTACTTC.

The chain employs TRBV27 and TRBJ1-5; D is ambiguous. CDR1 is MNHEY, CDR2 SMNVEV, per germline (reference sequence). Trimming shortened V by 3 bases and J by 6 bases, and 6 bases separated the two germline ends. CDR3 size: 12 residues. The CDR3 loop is CASSFGGQPQHF. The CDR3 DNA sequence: TGTGCCAGCAGTTTTGGAGGTCAGCCCCAGCATTTT.

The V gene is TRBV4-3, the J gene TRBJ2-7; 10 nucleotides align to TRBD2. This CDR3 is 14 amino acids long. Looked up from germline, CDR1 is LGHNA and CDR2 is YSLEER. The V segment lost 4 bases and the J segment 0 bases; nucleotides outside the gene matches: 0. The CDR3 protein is CASSPSGSSYEQYF. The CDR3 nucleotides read TGCGCCAGCAGCCCTAGCGGGAGCTCCTACGAGCAGTACTTC.

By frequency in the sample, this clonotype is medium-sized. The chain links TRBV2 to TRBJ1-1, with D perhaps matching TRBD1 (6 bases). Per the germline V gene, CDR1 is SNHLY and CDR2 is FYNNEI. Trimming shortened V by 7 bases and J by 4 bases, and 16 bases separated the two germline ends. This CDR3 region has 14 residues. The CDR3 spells CASNKGGLSTEAFF. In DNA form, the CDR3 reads TGTGCCAGCAACAAAGGGGGGCTGAGCACTGAAGCTTTCTTT.

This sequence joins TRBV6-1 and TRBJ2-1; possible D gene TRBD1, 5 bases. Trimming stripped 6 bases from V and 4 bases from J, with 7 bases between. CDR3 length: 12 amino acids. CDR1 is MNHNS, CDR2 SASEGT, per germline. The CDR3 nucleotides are TGTGCCAGCAGATACAGGTACAATGAGCAGTTCTTC. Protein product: CASRYRYNEQFF.

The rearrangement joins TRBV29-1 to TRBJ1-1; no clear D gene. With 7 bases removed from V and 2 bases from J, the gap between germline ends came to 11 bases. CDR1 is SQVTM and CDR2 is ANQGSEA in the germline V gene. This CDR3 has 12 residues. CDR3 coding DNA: TGCAGCGGCCTCGAAGCCAACACTGAAGCTTTCTTT. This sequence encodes CSGLEANTEAFF.

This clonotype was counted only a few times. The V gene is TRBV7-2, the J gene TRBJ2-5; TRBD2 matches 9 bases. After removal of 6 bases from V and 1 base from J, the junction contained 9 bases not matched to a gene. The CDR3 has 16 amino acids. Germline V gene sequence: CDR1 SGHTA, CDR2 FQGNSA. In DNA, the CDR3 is TGTGCCAGCAGTTCGATAGCGGGAGCCAGCCAAGAGACCCAGTACTTC. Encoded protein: CASSSIAGASQETQYF. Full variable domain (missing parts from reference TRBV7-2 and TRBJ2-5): GAGVSQSPSNKVTEKGKDVELRCDPISGHTALYWYRQSLGQGLEFLIYFQGNSAPDKSGLPSDRFSAERTGGSVSTLTIQRTQQEDSAVYLCASSSIAGASQETQYFGPGTRLLVL.

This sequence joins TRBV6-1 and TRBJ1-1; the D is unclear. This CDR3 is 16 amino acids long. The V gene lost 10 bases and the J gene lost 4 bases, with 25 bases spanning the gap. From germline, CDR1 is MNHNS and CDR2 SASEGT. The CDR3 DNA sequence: TGTGCCATCCGCCGGGTCCTCCTTCTGGAGGGCACTGAAGCTTTCTTT. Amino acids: CAIRRVLLLEGTEAFF.

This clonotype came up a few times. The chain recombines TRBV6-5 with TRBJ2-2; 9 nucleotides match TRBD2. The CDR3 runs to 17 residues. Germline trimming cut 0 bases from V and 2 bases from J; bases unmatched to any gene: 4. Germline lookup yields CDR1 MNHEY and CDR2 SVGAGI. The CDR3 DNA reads TGTGCCAGCAGTTACTCTGCCCTAGCGGGAAACACCGGGGAGCTGTTTTTT. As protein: CASSYSALAGNTGELFF.

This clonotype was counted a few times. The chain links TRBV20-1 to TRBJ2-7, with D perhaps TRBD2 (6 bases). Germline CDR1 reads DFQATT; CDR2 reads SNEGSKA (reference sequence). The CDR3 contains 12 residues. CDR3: CSLRGLTLEQYF. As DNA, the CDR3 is TGCAGCCTGCGGGGCCTGACTCTGGAGCAGTACTTC.

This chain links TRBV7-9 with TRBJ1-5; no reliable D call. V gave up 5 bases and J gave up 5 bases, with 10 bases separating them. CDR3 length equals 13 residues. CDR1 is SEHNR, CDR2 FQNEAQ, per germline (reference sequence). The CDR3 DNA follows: TGTGCCAGCAGCCCGCGGAGGGATCAGCCCCAGCATTTT. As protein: CASSPRRDQPQHF.